This T cell receptor beta chain was found in a study of blood T cell repertoires in COVID-19. Study-level information: Sites across the United States, Italy and Spain contributed samples from acute and convalescent COVID-19. The cDNA or gDNA used as material had been derived from T cells, B-cell-depleted T cells, or PBMCs.

The study assigned cohorts using participant-reported clinical history. This CDR3 comprises 15 residues. The V gene end was trimmed by 3 bases and the J gene end by 10 bases; junction bases not matched to a gene: 14. Germline values: CDR1 KGHSH, CDR2 LQKENI. Assay: immunoSEQ multiplex PCR; the TCRdb copy retains only in-frame clones and omits some. In the table there are approximately 200,000 clones, about 88% of which are singletons. The chain links TRBV18 to TRBJ1-2; 7 bases line up with TRBD1. This TCR was sampled from a woman younger than 45 who had been exposed to COVID-19. Sample: PBMCs or T cells enriched from blood (not recorded which). This CDR3 is CASSPIPGTVVDYTF. The CDR3 DNA is TGTGCCAGCTCACCCATCCCCGGGACAGTAGTAGACTACACCTTC.